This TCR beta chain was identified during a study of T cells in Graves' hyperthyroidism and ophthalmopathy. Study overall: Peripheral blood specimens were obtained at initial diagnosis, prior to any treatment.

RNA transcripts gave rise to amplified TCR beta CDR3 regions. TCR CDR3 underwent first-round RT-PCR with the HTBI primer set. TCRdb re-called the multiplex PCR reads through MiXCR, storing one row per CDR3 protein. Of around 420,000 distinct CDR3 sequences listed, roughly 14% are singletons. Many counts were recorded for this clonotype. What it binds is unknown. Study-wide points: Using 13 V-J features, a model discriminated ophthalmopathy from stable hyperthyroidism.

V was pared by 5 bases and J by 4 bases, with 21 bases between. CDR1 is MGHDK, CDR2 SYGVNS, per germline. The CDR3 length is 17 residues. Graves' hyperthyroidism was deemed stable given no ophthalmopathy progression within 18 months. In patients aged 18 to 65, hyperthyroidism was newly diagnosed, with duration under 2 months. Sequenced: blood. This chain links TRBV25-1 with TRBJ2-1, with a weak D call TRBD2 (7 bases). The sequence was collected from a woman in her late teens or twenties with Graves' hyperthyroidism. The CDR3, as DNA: TGTGCCAGCAGTCCCACCAGGGGCGGGAGTGGGTACAATGAGCAGTTCTTC. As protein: CASSPTRGGSGYNEQFF.